A single sample is the source of the 3 T cell receptor beta chains below, sequenced in a study of human T cells and chemical hapten exposure. Time point noted: patch test 3, about 24 weeks after DPC sensitization. The sample's treatment: therapeutic diphenylcyclopropenone sensitization with weekly scalp DPC. TCRdb ran MiXCR on the RACE reads and lists one entry per CDR3 protein. The data hold more than 80,000 distinct CDR3 sequences, with 10% to 13% observed a single time. The sample consisted of whole blood, taken in connection with sensitization to the hapten diphenylcyclopropenone (DPC). The receptor source for this set is a woman aged 50 to 60 with alopecia areata. Some clones in this sample may be carry-over from other donors' samples.

Concerning this clonotype: A read error may be the cause here, since a much bigger clone is one base away. This sequence joins TRBV14 and TRBJ1-1; D gene ambiguous. Germline-derived CDR1 and CDR2 are SGHDN and FVKESK. The CDR3 length is 13 residues. The CDR3 reads CVSSRQSNTEAFF. The CDR3 DNA reads as TGTGTCAGCAGCCGGCAGTCAAACACTGAAGCTTTCTTT.

The chain has TRBV6-6 and TRBJ2-5; TRBD2 agrees at 10 bases. CDR3 length: 15 amino acids. The J segment lost 1 base and the V segment lost 7 bases, leaving 6 bases of the junction unmatched. The germline gives CDR1 MNHNY, CDR2 SVGAGI (reference sequence). CDR3 bases: TGTGCCAGCAAGGGGCTAGCGGGAGCCCAAGAGACCCAGTACTTC. Amino acids: CASKGLAGAQETQYF.

This clonotype appeared many times. This chain joins TRBV18 and TRBJ2-7; D not certain. V lost 2 bases to trimming and J lost 4 bases, with 12 bases between them. This CDR3 has 14 residues. The V gene's germline CDR1 is KGHSH and CDR2 LQKENI. The CDR3 loop reads CASSPFPGGYEQYF. CDR3 DNA sequence: TGTGCCAGCTCACCATTTCCAGGCGGATACGAGCAGTACTTC.